The clone carrying this T cell receptor (beta chain) occurred many times. Its matching antigen is unknown. The data belong to a study of T-cell reconstitution after alpha-beta-depleted transplantation in children. Study findings and constraints: Newly generated T cells supplied most T-cell counts and diversity one year post-transplant.

The TCRbeta library incorporated unique molecular identifiers. TCRdb re-derived calls from the PCR reads in MiXCR, one entry per CDR3 protein. The table includes 400,000 to 550,000 distinct CDR3 sequences, roughly a tenth detected once. The J segment lost 2 bases and the V segment lost 7 bases, leaving 6 bases of the junction unmatched. Looked up from germline, CDR1 is SQVTM and CDR2 is ANQGSEA. The CDR3 length is 14 residues. The sample was PBMCs, taken before TCRalphabeta/CD19-depleted stem cell transplant. The chain is built from TRBV29-1 and TRBJ2-3, with 10 bases that match TRBD2. The receptor comes from a child aged 2 to 15 with inherited bone marrow failure, due to receive a stem cell transplant. The CDR3 region has the DNA TGCAGCGCCGAGGGGACTAGCGACACAGATACGCAGTATTTT. This translates into CSAEGTSDTDTQYF.